The next 25 T cell receptor beta chains were all read from a single sample in a study of CD8+ T cells in alopecia areata. RNA extraction and reverse transcription yielded cDNA as sequencing template. Produced via immunoSEQ multiplex PCR; TCRdb's table is partial and in-frame only. Among fewer than 200,000 clones, 50% to 60% were seen once, and the ten largest hold approximately 15%. The specimen was CD4+ T cells sorted from blood, collected at week 0. These receptors all stem from a human donor with alopecia areata.

The chain has TRBV5-1 and TRBJ2-2; 7 bases fit TRBD1. CDR1 is SGHRS and CDR2 is YFSETQ in the germline V gene. The CDR3 covers 15 residues. The junction had 6 bases not matched to a gene; V was cut back by 4 bases and J by 3 bases. The CDR3 bases are TGCGCCAGCAGCGTGACAGGGTTTCACACCGGGGAGCTGTTTTTT. It yields the protein CASSVTGFHTGELFF.

This clone has more than one count but fewer than ten. At one end, the junction sequence differs from germline, possibly due to a read error. This chain connects TRBV2 to TRBJ2-7; D is perhaps TRBD2 (5 bases). Germline-derived CDR1 and CDR2 are SNHLY and FYNNEI. The CDR3 is 11 amino acids. The CDR3 DNA follows: TGTGCCAGCAGTCAAGCGGTCGAGCAGTACTTC. Its translation: CASSQAVEQYF.

This clone occurred a few times. The rearrangement joins TRBV5-1 to TRBJ1-2; the D gene is possibly TRBD1 (5 bases). V was pared by 5 bases and J by 6 bases, with 17 bases between. The CDR3 consists of 14 residues. Germline V gives CDR1 SGHRS, CDR2 YFSETQ. The CDR3 spells CASRFGAREDGYTF. CDR3 nucleotides: TGCGCCAGCAGGTTTGGGGCCAGGGAGGATGGCTACACCTTC. Supplemented by reference TRBV5-1 and TRBJ1-2, the full variable domain reads KAGVTQTPRYLIKTRGQQVTLSCSPISGHRSVSWYQQTPGQGLQFLFEYFSETQRNKGNFPGRFSGRQFSNSRSEMNVSTLELGDSALYLCASRFGAREDGYTFGSGTRLTVV.

The sample holds a few counts of this clone. The V call is TRBV11-2, the J call TRBJ2-3; D is uncertain. Germline lookup yields CDR1 SGHAT and CDR2 FQNNGV. The V end lost 5 bases, the J end lost 5 bases, and 8 bases lay between the germline ends. This CDR3 is built from 12 residues. CDR3 in amino acids: CASSPTQDTQYF. The CDR3 coding sequence is TGTGCCAGCAGCCCGACCCAAGATACGCAGTATTTT.

J is TRBJ2-7 and V is TRBV13; 7 nucleotides agree with TRBD2. After removal of 4 bases from V and 3 bases from J, the junction contained 9 bases not matched to a gene. CDR3 length: 15 residues. CDR1 PRHDT and CDR2 FYEKMQ come from the germline V gene (reference sequence). This CDR3 is CASSSAPGLVYEQYF. As DNA, the CDR3 is TGTGCCAGCAGCTCCGCCCCCGGACTAGTCTACGAGCAGTACTTC.

The chain is built from TRBV12-5 and TRBJ1-2, with D unresolved. V was trimmed by 9 bases and J by 4 bases, leaving 12 bases between them. Germline V CDR1 and CDR2: LGHNT, FRNRAP. CDR3 length equals 12 residues. CDR3 region: CARADTGYGYTF. CDR3 nucleotide sequence: TGTGCTAGGGCCGACACGGGCTATGGCTACACCTTC.

Only a few counts were recorded for this clone. The chain carries TRBV12-5 and TRBJ2-7; maybe TRBD1 (5 bases). CDR1 is LGHNT, CDR2 FRNRAP, per germline. The CDR3 is made up of 17 amino acids. V was clipped by 0 bases and J by 0 bases, with 15 bases between them. This CDR3 is CASGLVWQGLSSYEQYF. CDR3 DNA sequence: TGTGCTAGTGGTTTGGTTTGGCAGGGCCTAAGCTCCTACGAGCAGTACTTC.

The rearrangement links TRBV4-1 to TRBJ2-3; 11 bases are a match to TRBD1. The V and J ends lost 2 bases and 4 bases, in that order; junction bases with no gene match: 5. The CDR3 runs to 16 residues. Germline V gene sequence: CDR1 MGHRA, CDR2 YSYEKL. CDR3 bases: TGCGCCAGCAGCCAAACCGGACAGGGGGCGGCAGATACGCAGTATTTT. It is translated as CASSQTGQGAADTQYF.

The V gene is TRBV5-1, the J gene TRBJ1-5; D might be TRBD1 (6 bases). This CDR3 is built from 15 residues. V was clipped by 0 bases and J by 3 bases, with 10 bases between them. Germline loops: CDR1 SGHRS, CDR2 YFSETQ. The CDR3 sequence: CASSLGGGANQPQHF. CDR3 sequence (DNA): TGCGCCAGCAGCTTGGGAGGGGGGGCCAATCAGCCCCAGCATTTT.

This clone was seen just once. The chain combines TRBV9 with TRBJ1-6; D perhaps matches TRBD1 (5 bases). The V gene's germline CDR1 is SGDLS and CDR2 YYNGEE. V was pared by 4 bases and J by 8 bases, with 13 bases between. The CDR3 runs to 14 residues. The CDR3 loop is CASSRQYEDSPLHF. CDR3 nucleotides: TGTGCCAGCAGCCGACAGTACGAGGATTCACCCCTCCACTTT. The full variable domain, its missing parts supplied by reference TRBV9 and TRBJ1-6, is DSGVTQTPKHLITATGQRVTLRCSPRSGDLSVYWYQQSLDQGLQFLIQYYNGEERAKGNILERFSAQQFPDLHSELNLSSLELGDSALYFCASSRQYEDSPLHFGNGTRLTVT.

The gene calls are TRBV5-1 and TRBJ2-5, with D perhaps TRBD2 (6 bases). CDR1 is SGHRS, CDR2 YFSETQ, per germline. V lost 3 bases, J lost 7 bases, and 19 bases lay in between. This CDR3 is built from 15 residues. This chain's CDR3 is CASSYGGGSVGTQYF. CDR3 sequence (DNA): TGCGCCAGCAGCTACGGTGGAGGGAGTGTCGGGACCCAGTACTTC.

This clone was counted between two and nine times. The chain employs TRBV30 and TRBJ1-4, with D hard to call. The V end was cut by 0 bases, the J end by 8 bases, with 13 bases between. This CDR3 region has 14 residues. From germline, CDR1 is GTSNPN and CDR2 SVGIG (reference sequence). The CDR3 sequence is CAWSVRGLEEKLFF. As DNA, the CDR3 is TGTGCCTGGAGTGTACGAGGATTGGAAGAAAAACTGTTTTTT.

This clone appeared a few times. The chain links TRBV18 to TRBJ1-4; D gene uncertain. CDR3 length: 13 amino acids. Trimming stripped 2 bases from V and 7 bases from J, with 8 bases between. Germline CDR1 is KGHSH and CDR2 is LQKENI. The CDR3: CASSPGFGEKLFF. In DNA form, the CDR3 reads TGTGCCAGCTCACCAGGGTTCGGTGAAAAACTGTTTTTT.

The rearrangement joins TRBV11-2 to TRBJ1-5; no reliable D call. V lost 5 bases and J 5 bases, leaving 16 bases between the germline ends. Germline CDR1 is SGHAT and CDR2 is FQNNGV. The CDR3 has 15 residues. The CDR3: CASSQSSRPDQPQHF. Here the CDR3 DNA reads TGTGCCAGCAGCCAAAGCAGCAGGCCAGATCAGCCCCAGCATTTT.

This clone showed up just a few times. The J gene is TRBJ2-5, the V gene TRBV29-1; D ambiguous. Germline loops: CDR1 SQVTM, CDR2 ANQGSEA. The CDR3 covers 13 residues. The V and J ends lost 5 bases and 3 bases respectively, with 13 bases between them. This CDR3 reads CSVCYRREETQYF. The CDR3 DNA follows: TGCAGCGTTTGTTATAGGCGAGAAGAGACCCAGTACTTC.

The chain uses TRBV5-1 and TRBJ1-1; TRBD1 might be the D (5 bases). CDR1 and CDR2 from the germline V gene are SGHRS and YFSETQ. Trimming stripped 5 bases from V and 3 bases from J, with 11 bases between. The CDR3 consists of 13 residues. Written as DNA, the CDR3 is TGCGCCAGCAGTAGGGACGGATACACTGAAGCTTTCTTT. Translated, it gives CASSRDGYTEAFF.

V is TRBV5-1 and J is TRBJ2-7, with 11 bases lining up with TRBD1. CDR1 is SGHRS and CDR2 is YFSETQ in the germline V gene. The ends lost 3 bases at V and 6 bases at J; junction bases unmatched: 2. CDR3 length equals 13 residues. The CDR3 nucleotides read TGCGCCAGCAGCTGGACAGGGGGCGGCGAGCAGTACTTC. Residues: CASSWTGGGEQYF.

This clone was seen only a few times. This chain uses TRBV7-9 with TRBJ2-5; no definite D call. V gave up 5 bases and J gave up 5 bases, with 6 bases separating them. The CDR3 sequence is 11 residues long. The germline V gene has CDR1 SEHNR and CDR2 FQNEAQ (reference sequence). DNA of the CDR3: TGTGCCAGCAGCCCCGGGGAGACCCAGTACTTC. Residues: CASSPGETQYF. The full variable domain, completed using reference TRBV7-9 and TRBJ2-5, is DTGVSQNPRHKITKRGQNVTFRCDPISEHNRLYWYRQTLGQGPEFLTYFQNEAQLEKSRLLSDRFSAERPKGSFSTLEIQRTEQGDSAMYLCASSPGETQYFGPGTRLLVL.

In this sample, this clone turned up once. The gene calls are TRBV30 and TRBJ1-2; D uncertain. Per germline, CDR1 GTSNPN and CDR2 SVGIG (reference sequence). The CDR3 totals 11 residues. Trimming stripped 7 bases from V and 4 bases from J, with 10 bases between. CDR3 in DNA: TGTGCCTTCAGGAGCGGCTATGGCTACACCTTC. This codes for CAFRSGYGYTF.

This clone was counted a few times. The rearrangement uses TRBV29-1 and TRBJ1-3, with D tentatively TRBD1 (5 bases). This CDR3 has 13 residues. Trimming took 3 bases from V and 4 from J, leaving 10 bases between them. Germline loops: CDR1 SQVTM, CDR2 ANQGSEA. CDR3 DNA: TGCAGCGTTGATGGGGGTTTAGGAAACACCATATATTTT. Residues: CSVDGGLGNTIYF. The full variable domain, its missing parts supplied by reference TRBV29-1 and TRBJ1-3, is SAVISQKPSRDICQRGTSLTIQCQVDSQVTMMFWYRQQPGQSLTLIATANQGSEATYESGFVIDKFPISRPNLTFSTLTVSNMSPEDSSIYLCSVDGGLGNTIYFGEGSWLTVV.

This clone was detected only a few times. Other DNA sequences in the same sample also yield this CDR3. The rearrangement uses TRBV29-1 and TRBJ2-7, with 9 bases aligning to TRBD1. After removal of 6 bases from V and 4 bases from J, the junction contained 1 base not matched to a gene. CDR3 length: 11 residues. Germline assignment: CDR1 SQVTM and CDR2 ANQGSEA. CDR3 bases: TGCAGCGTGGACAGGGGTTACGAGCAGTACTTC. Amino acid sequence: CSVDRGYEQYF.

J is TRBJ2-3 and V is TRBV18, with D possibly matching TRBD2 (6 bases). This CDR3 has 17 residues. CDR1 and CDR2 (germline): KGHSH, LQKENI. With 4 bases removed from V and 2 bases from J, the gap between germline ends came to 19 bases. The CDR3 here is CASSLRLDATFTDTQYF. CDR3 DNA: TGTGCCAGCTCACTGAGACTAGACGCCACTTTCACAGATACGCAGTATTTT. Together with reference TRBV18 and TRBJ2-3, the CDR3 gives the full variable domain: NAGVMQNPRHLVRRRGQEARLRCSPMKGHSHVYWYRQLPEEGLKFMVYLQKENIIDESGMPKERFSAEFPKEGPSILRIQQVVRGDSAAYFCASSLRLDATFTDTQYFGPGTRLTVL.

The rearrangement links TRBV12-5 to TRBJ2-7; weak D call: TRBD1 (6 bases). CDR1 and CDR2 (germline): LGHNT, FRNRAP. V lost 4 bases and J lost 11, with 9 bases in between. The CDR3 contains 10 residues. The CDR3 coding sequence is TGTGCTAGTGGTTCGGACAGCGAGTACTTC. Translated, it gives CASGSDSEYF.

V and J are TRBV25-1 and TRBJ2-5; D is possibly TRBD2 (7 bases). The CDR3 runs to 16 residues. Germline CDR1 and CDR2: MGHDK and SYGVNS. Deletions cut 5 bases from V and 5 bases from J, with 21 bases between. The CDR3 sequence: CASSSVGGGRFETQYF. The CDR3 DNA is TGTGCCAGCAGTTCTGTTGGGGGGGGGCGCTTCGAGACCCAGTACTTC. Complete variable domain (other parts from reference TRBV25-1 and TRBJ2-5): EADIYQTPRYLVIGTGKKITLECSQTMGHDKMYWYQQDPGMELHLIHYSYGVNSTEKGDLSSESTVSRIRTEHFPLTLESARPSHTSQYLCASSSVGGGRFETQYFGPGTRLLVL.

V usage is TRBV7-7 and J usage is TRBJ2-1; TRBD2 is a possible D gene (5 bases). Per the germline V gene, CDR1 is SSHAT and CDR2 is FNYEAQ (reference sequence). The CDR3 loop spans 15 amino acids. Trimming removed 2 bases at V and 8 bases at J, with 16 bases between. CDR3 nucleotide sequence: TGTGCCAGCAGCTTACAAGGGAGTGAACTGGATGAGCAGTTCTTC. It specifies CASSLQGSELDEQFF. The entire variable domain, with the rest obtained from reference TRBV7-7 and TRBJ2-1, is as follows: GAGVSQSPRYKVTKRGQDVTLRCDPISSHATLYWYQQALGQGPEFLTYFNYEAQPDKSGLPSDRFSAERPEGSISTLTIQRTEQRDSAMYRCASSLQGSELDEQFFGPGTRLTVL.